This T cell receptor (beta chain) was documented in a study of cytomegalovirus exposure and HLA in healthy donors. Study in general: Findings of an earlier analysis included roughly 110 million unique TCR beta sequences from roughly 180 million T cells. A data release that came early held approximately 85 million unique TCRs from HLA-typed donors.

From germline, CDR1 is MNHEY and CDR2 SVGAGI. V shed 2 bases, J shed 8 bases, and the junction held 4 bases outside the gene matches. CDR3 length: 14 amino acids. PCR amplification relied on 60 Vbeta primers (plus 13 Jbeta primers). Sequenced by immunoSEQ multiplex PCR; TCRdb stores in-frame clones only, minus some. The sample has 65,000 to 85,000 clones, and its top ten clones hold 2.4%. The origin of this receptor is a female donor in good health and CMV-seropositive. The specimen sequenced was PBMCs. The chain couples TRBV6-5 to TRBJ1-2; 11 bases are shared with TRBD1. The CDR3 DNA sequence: TGTGCCAGCAGTTACGGACAGGGGGCCCGAGGCTACACCTTC. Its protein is CASSYGQGARGYTF.